This T cell receptor beta chain is from a study of control samples from healthy donors and cancer patients (dated by TCRdb to 2018 to 2020). A word on this clone: Its antigen remains unidentified. No base quality values were provided; no much bigger clone lies one nucleotide off.

Taken from cysteine to phenylalanine, the CDR3 has 17 residues. The retained sequence is limited to the CDR3, 51 bases, with the frame set at the first base. Reading the germline V gene gives CDR1 LGHNA and CDR2 YNFKEQ. Trimming costs V 4 bases and J 7 bases, and their ends lie 22 bases apart. Libraries came from the immunoSEQ multiplex PCR assay. The immuneACCESS repertoire file appears here via TCRdb, limited to in-frame rearrangements. These files lack a portion of the clones; in checked studies, under half of the deficit traces to unresolved V genes, and the cause of the others is not known. For this sample the table gives approximately 110,000 clones, of which 91% were detected only once. About 7.2% of the sample is taken by the ten largest.

The chain is made from TRBV4-2 and TRBJ2-2; a tentative D call is TRBD1 (6 bases match). The sequence was collected from a woman under 30 in good health. Material for sequencing was blood. The nucleotide sequence reads TGTGCCAGCAGCCGAAAGCCGGCAGGGGCATGGGGCGGGGAGCTGTTTTTT. This yields the protein CASSRKPAGAWGGELFF.